This T cell receptor beta chain was identified in a study of T cell responses to AZD1222 COVID-19 vaccine (dated by TCRdb to 2020 to 2022). Concerning the study at large: AZD1222 recipients with second doses at about 4 weeks or about 12 weeks were pooled, because spike-specific TCR depth and breadth did not differ between schedules. A total of 230 or so trial participants underwent TCR sequencing, of whom around 200 received two doses of AZD1222 and around 26 received two doses of the MenACWY control vaccine. Trial participants were enrolled into age subgroups of 18-55, 56-69 and 70-plus years, which contained about 150, 27 and 61 TCR-sequenced participants, respectively. What the authors observed across the whole study: Only six or seven AZD1222 recipients were SARS-CoV-2 seropositive at baseline, limiting conclusions about previously exposed vaccinees. In the small 56-69-year group, the increase in depth fell short of significance, most likely because of low power. A significant rise in spike-specific TCR breadth and depth was observed after two AZD1222 doses relative to day 0 and relative to MenACWY recipients. The whole spike protein was spanned by vaccine-associated CD4 TCRs, and dominant responses were seen in regions 160-218 and 743-854. Because no day 14 peak-response samples were available, the repertoires could be characterized only after the peak T cell response. Nearly half of unique spike-specific TCRs reportedly recognized epitopes outside regions mutated in the B.1.351 and B.1.1.7 variants. Participants were mostly white British and included more females than males, and it was suggested by the authors that clonal diversity may have been underestimated.

The CDR3 regions of human TCRbeta chains were subjected to immunosequencing. Per the source publication's procedure: TCRs in the repertoires were compared against a reference library of SARS-CoV-2-specific TCRs that had been generated with the MIRA antigen-specificity platform. Breadth was defined as the fraction of unique TCRs that were SARS-CoV-2-associated. Depth was defined as the fraction of total T cells that were SARS-CoV-2-associated. Using the MIRA data, each spike-specific TCR was mapped to the spike region that the TCR reacts to and placed in a CD4 or CD8 class. Log10-transformed breadth and depth values were compared by one-way ANOVA with Sidak's multiple comparisons tests. The immuneACCESS repertoire file appears here via TCRdb, limited to in-frame rearrangements. These files lack a portion of the clones; in checked studies, under half of the deficit traces to unresolved V genes, and the cause of the others is not known. The D gene and trimming were derived from the DNA, and the V and J assignments and clone size from that table. The sample records just over 60,000 clones, about 74% of which are singletons. In total, the top ten clones hold about 14% of the sample.

V loses 3 bases, J loses 7 bases, and the germline ends lie 13 bases apart. From a lookup of the germline V gene, CDR1 and CDR2 are LGHNT and FRNRAP. The CDR3 covers 13 residues, taking in both the cysteine and the phenylalanine. Kept here is only the CDR3 DNA, which spans 39 bases and is read in frame from base 1. What the time point label conveys for this sample: baseline before first vaccination. Vaccinee samples came from UK trials COV001 and COV002, including a single-blind randomized controlled phase 2/3 trial of AZD1222 (ChAdOx1 nCoV-19) in healthy adults. For TCRbeta chain sequencing, PBMC samples were collected from trial participants at day 0 and at day 28 after the second dose. As to this clone: Its binding antigen is unknown. Base qualities are missing; no much larger clone stands one base away.

The input for sequencing was peripheral blood, taken on day 0 of AZD1222 vaccination. This sequence was found in an adult in good health. This sequence uses TRBV12-5 and TRBJ2-7; TRBD1 is possibly the D segment (5 matching bases). The CDR3 region has the sequence CASGLGQGREQYF. In nucleotide form, the sequence is TGTGCTAGTGGTTTAGGTCAGGGTCGTGAGCAGTACTTC.